These 28 T cell receptor beta chains were sequenced from one sample in a study of blood T cell repertoires in COVID-19 (dated by TCRdb to the early 2020s). Receptors were amplified or captured by the immunoSEQ multiplex PCR assay. This is the immuneACCESS table as TCRdb keeps it, with only in-frame sequences that have V and J called. A part of the clones is gone; compared with another copy, unresolved V genes explain less than half, and the rest is unexplained. This sample has 79,000 or so clones in its table, and 75% to 90% of those were observed once. The ten biggest clones cover roughly a sixth of the sample. Sequencing input: peripheral blood. The receptor source for this set is a human donor in a cohort sampled during active COVID-19.

V usage is TRBV7-2 and J usage is TRBJ2-5; D unclear. The V end was cut by 5 bases, the J end by 5 bases, with 9 bases between. CDR1 and CDR2 (germline): SGHTA, FQGNSA. The CDR3 covers 12 residues. The CDR3 nucleotides read TGTGCCAGCAGCCCAAACCGGGAGACCCAGTACTTC. Its protein product is CASSPNRETQYF.

The chain has TRBV15 and TRBJ2-7, with D uncertain. V shed 0 bases and J shed 2 bases, with 5 bases lying between them. The CDR3 is 13 residues long. Per germline, CDR1 LNHNV and CDR2 YYDKDF (reference sequence). CDR3 region: CATSRDLAYEQYF. The DNA for the CDR3 is TGTGCCACCAGCAGAGATCTAGCCTACGAGCAGTACTTC.

The V and J genes are TRBV11-2 and TRBJ2-3; D is perhaps TRBD1 (6 bases). The germline gives CDR1 SGHAT, CDR2 FQNNGV. V was shortened by 5 bases and J by 2 bases, with 14 bases between the two germline ends. The CDR3 runs to 15 residues. The CDR3 DNA reads as TGTGCCAGCAGCACCAGACAGGTCAACACAGATACGCAGTATTTT. This translates into CASSTRQVNTDTQYF.

J is TRBJ2-1 and V is TRBV5-1; 8 positions match TRBD1. The CDR3 has 16 residues. Germline loops: CDR1 SGHRS, CDR2 YFSETQ. With V trimmed by 2 bases and J by 2 bases, 6 bases remained unmatched. CDR3 region: CASSLIGGQAYNEQFF. For the CDR3, the DNA is TGCGCCAGCAGCTTAATAGGGGGACAGGCCTACAATGAGCAGTTCTTC.

This clone appeared a few times. V and J are TRBV7-8 and TRBJ2-7; no clear D. Germline V lookup: CDR1 SGHVS, CDR2 FQNEAQ. This CDR3 contains 16 residues. V gave up 4 bases and J gave up 3 bases, with 19 bases separating them. The CDR3 spells CASSSAPLSPGYEQYF. In DNA form, the CDR3 reads TGTGCCAGCAGCTCCGCCCCGCTATCCCCAGGCTACGAGCAGTACTTC.

The chain uses TRBV4-3 and TRBJ2-7; 15 bases are shared with TRBD2. V dropped 4 bases and J dropped 2; count of bases not matched to a gene: 3. Germline V gives CDR1 LGHNA, CDR2 YSLEER. The CDR3 covers 16 residues. CDR3: CASSPGTSGGTYEQYF. In DNA, the CDR3 is TGCGCCAGCAGCCCAGGGACTAGCGGGGGGACCTACGAGCAGTACTTC.

The chain is built from TRBV11-2 and TRBJ2-7; 8 nucleotides match TRBD1. Germline V gene sequence: CDR1 SGHAT, CDR2 FQNNGV. J gave up 5 bases and V 3 bases, and 6 bases lay outside the gene matches. This CDR3 spans 14 amino acids. Here the CDR3 reads CASSFGQGWNEQYF. CDR3 DNA: TGTGCCAGCAGCTTCGGACAGGGCTGGAACGAGCAGTACTTC.

The V and J genes are TRBV28 and TRBJ2-7, with 8 bases identical to TRBD1. Unmatched junction bases numbered 13, after V lost 6 bases and J lost 3 bases. CDR1 is MDHEN, CDR2 SYDVKM, per germline. This CDR3 comprises 16 residues. CDR3: CASSPTRGQAFYEQYF. The CDR3 bases are TGTGCCAGCAGCCCCACCCGGGGACAGGCCTTCTACGAGCAGTACTTC.

The chain recombines TRBV2 with TRBJ2-7; 11 positions match TRBD2. The germline gives CDR1 SNHLY, CDR2 FYNNEI. The CDR3 runs 15 residues. Losses at the gene ends were 6 bases for V and 4 bases for J; bases not matched to a gene: 8. The CDR3 sequence is CASRGLAGVRYEQYF. The CDR3 DNA sequence: TGTGCCAGCAGAGGACTAGCGGGCGTTAGATACGAGCAGTACTTC.

The chain recombines TRBV7-3 with TRBJ2-2, with TRBD1 identical over 7 bases. The CDR3 loop spans 15 amino acids. Germline lookup yields CDR1 SGHTA and CDR2 FQGTGA. J was trimmed by 4 bases and V by 5 bases; bases with no gene match: 7. For the CDR3, the DNA is TGTGCCAGCAGCCGAACAGGGGTGGGCACCGGGGAGCTGTTTTTT. Translating it yields CASSRTGVGTGELFF.

CDR3 sequence (DNA): TGTGCCAGCAGCTTAGTTAACAGGGGAAATTCACCCCTCCACTTT. Its translation is CASSLVNRGNSPLHF. The J gene is TRBJ1-6, the V gene TRBV7-9, with 7 positions matching TRBD1. The CDR3 is made up of 15 amino acids. V trimming: 1 base; J trimming: 7 bases; junction bases outside the gene matches: 4. Germline V gives CDR1 SEHNR, CDR2 FQNEAQ (reference sequence).

V gene TRBV18 combines with J gene TRBJ1-4; D gene unclear. The ends were cut back, 3 bases at V and 8 bases at J, with 7 bases in the middle. The CDR3 consists of 12 residues. CDR1 and CDR2 from the germline V gene are KGHSH and LQKENI. The CDR3 spells CASSPPGEKLFF. CDR3 sequence (DNA): TGTGCCAGCTCACCGCCAGGCGAAAAACTGTTTTTT.

This chain links TRBV2 with TRBJ2-1; D may be TRBD2 (6 bases). The CDR3 consists of 14 residues. V shed 10 bases and J shed 4 bases, with 17 bases lying between them. Germline V gene lookup returns CDR1 SNHLY and CDR2 FYNNEI. DNA for the CDR3: TGTGCCACCGCCTTCGGGAGCCTTTACAATGAGCAGTTCTTC. It codes for CATAFGSLYNEQFF.

The V and J genes are TRBV19 and TRBJ1-5; D gene uncertain. Germline V gives CDR1 LNHDA, CDR2 SQIVND (reference sequence). V lost 4 bases, J lost 3 bases, and 16 bases lay in between. CDR3 length: 16 residues. The CDR3 region has the DNA TGTGCCAGTAGTAGACGGGAGCAGGCACTCAATCAGCCCCAGCATTTT. It encodes CASSRREQALNQPQHF. Filled out from reference TRBV19 and TRBJ1-5, the complete variable domain reads DGGITQSPKYLFRKEGQNVTLSCEQNLNHDAMYWYRQDPGQGLRLIYYSQIVNDFQKGDIAEGYSVSREKKESFPLTVTSAQKNPTAFYLCASSRREQALNQPQHFGDGTRLSIL.

V gene TRBV5-1 combines with J gene TRBJ2-5; 12 bases are a match to TRBD1. There are 16 residues in the CDR3. The germline V gene encodes CDR1 SGHRS and CDR2 YFSETQ. The trim removed 3 bases at V and 4 bases at J, leaving 7 bases unmatched. The DNA of the CDR3 is TGCGCCAGCAGCTCCGCGGGACAGGGGGCGCGAGAGACCCAGTACTTC. Translating gives CASSSAGQGARETQYF.

V and J are TRBV19 and TRBJ1-1; TRBD1 might be the D (6 bases). Trimming shortened V by 6 bases and J by 1 base, and 9 bases separated the two germline ends. Looked up from germline, CDR1 is LNHDA and CDR2 is SQIVND (reference sequence). This CDR3 is 13 amino acids long. The CDR3 DNA reads as TGTGCCAGTAGCCAGGGGTGGAACACTGAAGCTTTCTTT. Translating gives CASSQGWNTEAFF.

The chain has TRBV28 and TRBJ2-4; TRBD2 agrees at 12 bases. The CDR3 sequence is 18 residues long. V dropped 3 bases and J dropped 7; count of bases not matched to a gene: 13. Germline loops: CDR1 MDHEN, CDR2 SYDVKM. DNA for the CDR3: TGTGCCAGCAGTTTGGGGCTAGCGGGAGGGCCAGAGGTCAACATTCAGTACTTC. It encodes CASSLGLAGGPEVNIQYF.

This chain joins TRBV4-1 and TRBJ2-7, with D perhaps matching TRBD2 (7 bases). V dropped 0 bases and J dropped 4 bases, with 16 bases sitting between them. Germline V gene data show CDR1 as MGHRA and CDR2 as YSYEKL. This CDR3 has 16 amino acids. As DNA, the CDR3 is TGCGCCAGCAGCCAAGATCCGGGGGGCGGGAGTTACGAGCAGTACTTC. Protein: CASSQDPGGGSYEQYF.

The chain is built from TRBV7-3 and TRBJ2-3, with D possibly being TRBD2 (6 bases). V was cut by 4 bases and J by 0 bases, with 14 bases left in between. Per the germline V gene, CDR1 is SGHTA and CDR2 is FQGTGA. The CDR3 runs to 16 residues. CDR3 nucleotides: TGTGCCAGCAGCTCCCCCTCCCGGGGGAGCACAGATACGCAGTATTTT. Translated: CASSSPSRGSTDTQYF.

The chain has TRBV21-1 and TRBJ2-7; the D call in the table, TRBD2, was not verified against the DNA. TRBV21-1 is classified as a pseudogene. This CDR3 region has 17 residues. The CDR3, as DNA: TGTGCCAGCAATCCTTCCCCTAGGCGGGAGGGCCTCTACGAGCAGTACTTC. Translation gives CASNPSPRREGLYEQYF.

This chain links TRBV30 with TRBJ2-3; 10 bases map to TRBD2. Trimming cost V 0 bases and J 8 bases; bases outside gene matches: 11. CDR3 length: 16 amino acids. The germline V gene encodes CDR1 GTSNPN and CDR2 SVGIG (reference sequence). CDR3 residues: CAWSVRLAGALGTQYF. The CDR3 DNA sequence: TGTGCCTGGAGTGTACGTCTAGCGGGAGCGCTCGGTACGCAGTATTTT.

This sequence joins TRBV7-3 and TRBJ2-1, with D unclear. The CDR3 sequence is 15 residues long. Germline CDR1 SGHTA, CDR2 FQGTGA. Trimming shortened V by 5 bases and J by 0 bases, and 11 bases separated the two germline ends. The DNA for the CDR3 is TGTGCCAGCAGCGCGTCAAGGAGCTCCTACAATGAGCAGTTCTTC. This encodes CASSASRSSYNEQFF.

The chain combines TRBV7-9 with TRBJ1-6; D possibly corresponds to TRBD1 (5 bases). Per the germline V gene, CDR1 is SEHNR and CDR2 is FQNEAQ (reference sequence). This CDR3 comprises 16 residues. Trimming cost V 3 bases and J 0 bases, with 9 bases left between them. CDR3 residues: CASSLRQSSYNSPLHF. CDR3 DNA sequence: TGTGCCAGCAGCTTGAGACAGAGCTCCTATAATTCACCCCTCCACTTT.

This chain joins TRBV6-6 and TRBJ2-1; the match to TRBD1 covers 8 bases. CDR1 and CDR2 (germline): MNHNY, SVGAGI (reference sequence). The CDR3 consists of 15 residues. Unmatched junction bases numbered 9, after V lost 8 bases and J lost 3 bases. The CDR3 bases are TGTGCCAGCGAAAAGGCGGGACAGGTCTACAATGAGCAGTTCTTC. Translating gives CASEKAGQVYNEQFF.

The V call is TRBV6-2 or TRBV6-3, the J call TRBJ2-7, with TRBD1 identical over 10 bases. Germline V gene data show CDR1 as MNHEY and CDR2 as SVGEGT. The CDR3 covers 15 residues. V shed 0 bases, J shed 6 bases, and the junction held 5 bases outside the gene matches. The CDR3 loop reads CASSYSTGGRLEQYF. The CDR3 nucleotides are TGTGCCAGCAGTTACTCGACAGGGGGCCGTCTCGAGCAGTACTTC.

The CDR3 region is CASSISQGLPSYNEQFF. The CDR3 coding sequence is TGTGCCAGCAGCATATCCCAGGGTCTCCCTTCTTACAATGAGCAGTTCTTC. The chain combines TRBV7-9 with TRBJ2-1; tentatively, D is TRBD1 (5 bases). The CDR3 extends over 17 amino acids. CDR1 SEHNR and CDR2 FQNEAQ come from the germline V gene (reference sequence). V was shortened by 5 bases and J by 4 bases, with 21 bases between the two germline ends.

The chain recombines TRBV28 with TRBJ1-1, with D possibly TRBD1 on 6 matching bases. Germline CDR1 and CDR2: MDHEN and SYDVKM. V was cut by 6 bases and J by 7 bases, with 18 bases left in between. CDR3 length equals 14 residues. The CDR3 protein is CASRRGGRTFEAFF. The CDR3 nucleotides are TGTGCCAGCAGAAGGGGGGGCAGGACCTTTGAAGCTTTCTTT.

This chain joins TRBV27 and TRBJ1-3; 9 positions agree with TRBD1. The CDR3 spans 17 residues. The V segment lost 5 bases and the J segment 4 bases; nucleotides outside the gene matches: 12. Germline CDR1 MNHEY, CDR2 SMNVEV (reference sequence). The CDR3 DNA follows: TGTGCCAGCAGTGAGCGATCACAGGGGGCGGCAGGAAACACCATATATTTT. Protein: CASSERSQGAAGNTIYF.